This entry lists 7 T cell receptor beta chains sequenced from one sample in a study of blood T cell repertoires in COVID-19. Method: immunoSEQ multiplex PCR; TCRdb's copy keeps in-frame clones and lacks some. The table lists 130,000 or so clones, less than 90% of them singletons. The sample comprised peripheral blood. The receptors stem from a man aged 30-40 years with COVID-19, enrolled during active disease.

This rearrangement joins TRBV29-1 to TRBJ2-7, with D perhaps matching TRBD1 (5 bases). Germline assignment: CDR1 SQVTM and CDR2 ANQGSEA. The CDR3 totals 14 residues. Trimming removed 5 bases at V and 2 bases at J, with 16 bases between. CDR3 coding DNA: TGCAGCGTTCATCAGGACACACCACCCTACGAGCAGTACTTC. This gives the protein CSVHQDTPPYEQYF.

V and J are TRBV13 and TRBJ2-1; D might be TRBD2 (5 bases). Trimming took off 5 bases at V and 3 bases at J, with 17 bases between the two ends. From germline, CDR1 is PRHDT and CDR2 FYEKMQ (reference sequence). CDR3 size: 16 residues. The DNA of the CDR3 is TGTGCCAGCAGCCCCTTTCTGCGGGTCGACTACAATGAGCAGTTCTTC. It is translated as CASSPFLRVDYNEQFF.

Only one count was recorded for this clone. The rearrangement links TRBV19 to TRBJ1-5, with 9 positions matching TRBD1. With V trimmed by 6 bases and J by 2 bases, 5 bases remained unmatched. The CDR3 loop spans 15 amino acids. Germline V gene lookup returns CDR1 LNHDA and CDR2 SQIVND (reference sequence). In DNA form, the CDR3 reads TGTGCCAGTAGCCCACAGGGGGCGGGCAATCAGCCCCAGCATTTT. Its translation: CASSPQGAGNQPQHF.

The CDR3: CATSAGTSGYNEQFF. For the CDR3, the DNA is TGTGCCACCAGTGCCGGGACTAGCGGGTACAATGAGCAGTTCTTC. The chain joins TRBV24-1 to TRBJ2-1; 12 bases map to TRBD2. Germline loops: CDR1 KGHDR, CDR2 SFDVKD. V lost 5 bases to trimming and J lost 4 bases; unmatched junction nucleotides: 2. The CDR3 has 15 residues.

The V gene is TRBV28, the J gene TRBJ2-2; tentative D call: TRBD1 (6 bases). V lost 10 bases and J 6 bases, leaving 21 bases between the germline ends. Germline V gene sequence: CDR1 MDHEN, CDR2 SYDVKM. The length of the CDR3 is 15 residues. CDR3 nucleotides: TGTGCCACGGAATCCAGGGGAGTCAACCCCGGGGAGCTGTTTTTT. Its protein is CATESRGVNPGELFF.

This chain joins TRBV25-1 and TRBJ1-1; perhaps TRBD1 as D (5 bases). The germline V gene has CDR1 MGHDK and CDR2 SYGVNS. The CDR3 is made up of 14 amino acids. With 4 bases removed from V and 1 base from J, the gap between germline ends came to 10 bases. The CDR3 sequence: CASSGGSGNTEAFF. For the CDR3, the DNA is TGTGCCAGCAGTGGGGGCTCTGGGAACACTGAAGCTTTCTTT. The full variable domain, with the rest looked up from reference TRBV25-1 and TRBJ1-1, is EADIYQTPRYLVIGTGKKITLECSQTMGHDKMYWYQQDPGMELHLIHYSYGVNSTEKGDLSSESTVSRIRTEHFPLTLESARPSHTSQYLCASSGGSGNTEAFFGQGTRLTVV.

J is TRBJ2-3 and V is TRBV27; D gene ambiguous. CDR3 size: 12 residues. From germline, CDR1 is MNHEY and CDR2 SMNVEV (reference sequence). Trimming cost V 8 bases and J 8 bases, with 14 bases left between them. The CDR3 DNA follows: TGTGCCAGCGGTTACCCAACTCGTACGCAGTATTTT. Translation gives CASGYPTRTQYF.